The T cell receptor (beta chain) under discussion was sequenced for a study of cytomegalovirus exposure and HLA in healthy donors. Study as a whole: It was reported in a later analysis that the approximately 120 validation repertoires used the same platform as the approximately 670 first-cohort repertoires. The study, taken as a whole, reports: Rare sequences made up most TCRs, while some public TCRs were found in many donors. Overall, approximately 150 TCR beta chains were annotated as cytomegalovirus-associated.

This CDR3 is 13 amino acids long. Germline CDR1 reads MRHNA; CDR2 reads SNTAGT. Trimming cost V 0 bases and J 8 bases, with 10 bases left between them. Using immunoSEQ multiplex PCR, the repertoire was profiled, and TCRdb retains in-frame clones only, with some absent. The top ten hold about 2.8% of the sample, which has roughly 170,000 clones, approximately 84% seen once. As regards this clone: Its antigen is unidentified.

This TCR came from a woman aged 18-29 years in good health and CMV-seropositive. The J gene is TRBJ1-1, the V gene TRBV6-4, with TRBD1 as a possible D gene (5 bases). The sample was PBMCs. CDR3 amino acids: CASSDSSDREAFF. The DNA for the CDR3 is TGTGCCAGCAGTGACTCGAGCGACAGAGAAGCTTTCTTT.